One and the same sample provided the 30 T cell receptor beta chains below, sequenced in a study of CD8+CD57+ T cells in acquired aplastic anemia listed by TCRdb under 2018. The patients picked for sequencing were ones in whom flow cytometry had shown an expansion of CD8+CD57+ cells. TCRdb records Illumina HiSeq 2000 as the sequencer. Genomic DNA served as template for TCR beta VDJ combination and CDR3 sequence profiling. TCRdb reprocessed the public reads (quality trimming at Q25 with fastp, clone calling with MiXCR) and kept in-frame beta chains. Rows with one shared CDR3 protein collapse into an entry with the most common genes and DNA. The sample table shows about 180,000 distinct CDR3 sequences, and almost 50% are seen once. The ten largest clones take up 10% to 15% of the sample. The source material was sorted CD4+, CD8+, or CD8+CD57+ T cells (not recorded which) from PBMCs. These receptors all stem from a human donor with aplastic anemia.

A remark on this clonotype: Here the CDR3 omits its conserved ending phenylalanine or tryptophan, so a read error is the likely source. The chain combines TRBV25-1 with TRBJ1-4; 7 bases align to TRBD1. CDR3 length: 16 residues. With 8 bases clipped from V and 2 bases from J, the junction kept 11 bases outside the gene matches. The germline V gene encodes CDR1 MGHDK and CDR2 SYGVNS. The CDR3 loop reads CASGEKQGWTNEKLFL. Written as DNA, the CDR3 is TGTGCCAGCGGAGAAAAACAGGGGTGGACTAATGAAAAACTGTTTCTT.

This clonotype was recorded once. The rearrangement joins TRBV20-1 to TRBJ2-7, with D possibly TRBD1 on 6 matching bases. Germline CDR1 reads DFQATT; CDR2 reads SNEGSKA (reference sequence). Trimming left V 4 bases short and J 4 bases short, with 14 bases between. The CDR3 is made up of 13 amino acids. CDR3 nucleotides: TGCAGTGCTACGCCGGGGACACTATACGAGCAGTACTTC. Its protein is CSATPGTLYEQYF.

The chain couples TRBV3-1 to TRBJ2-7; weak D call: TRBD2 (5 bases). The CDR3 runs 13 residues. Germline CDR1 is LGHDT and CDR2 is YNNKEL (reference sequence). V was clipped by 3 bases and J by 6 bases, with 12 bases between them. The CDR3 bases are TGTGCCAGCAGCCAGATTCCGGGGAGCGAGCAGTACTTC. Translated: CASSQIPGSEQYF.

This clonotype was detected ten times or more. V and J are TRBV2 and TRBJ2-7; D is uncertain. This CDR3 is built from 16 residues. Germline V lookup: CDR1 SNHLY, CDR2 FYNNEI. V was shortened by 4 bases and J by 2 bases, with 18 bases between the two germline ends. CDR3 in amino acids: CASSVPPATYAYEQYF. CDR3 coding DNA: TGTGCCAGCAGTGTCCCCCCGGCCACGTACGCCTACGAGCAGTACTTC.

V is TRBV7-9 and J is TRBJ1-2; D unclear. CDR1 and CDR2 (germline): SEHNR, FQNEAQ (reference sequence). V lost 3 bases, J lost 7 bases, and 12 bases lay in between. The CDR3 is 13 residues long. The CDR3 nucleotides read TGTGCCAGCAGCTTTGGCGGTAGTGCTGGCTACACCTTC. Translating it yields CASSFGGSAGYTF.

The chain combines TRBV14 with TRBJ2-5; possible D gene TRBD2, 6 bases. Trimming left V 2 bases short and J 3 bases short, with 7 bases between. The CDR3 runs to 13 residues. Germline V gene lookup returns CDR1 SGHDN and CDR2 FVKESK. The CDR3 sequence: CASSQSGEETQYF. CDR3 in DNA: TGTGCCAGCAGCCAATCGGGGGAAGAGACCCAGTACTTC.

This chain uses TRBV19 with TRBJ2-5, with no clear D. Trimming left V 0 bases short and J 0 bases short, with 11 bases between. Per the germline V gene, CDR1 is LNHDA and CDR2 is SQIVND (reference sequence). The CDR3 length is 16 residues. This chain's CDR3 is CASSIDRGQHQETQYF. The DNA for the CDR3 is TGTGCCAGTAGTATAGATCGTGGTCAGCACCAAGAGACCCAGTACTTC.

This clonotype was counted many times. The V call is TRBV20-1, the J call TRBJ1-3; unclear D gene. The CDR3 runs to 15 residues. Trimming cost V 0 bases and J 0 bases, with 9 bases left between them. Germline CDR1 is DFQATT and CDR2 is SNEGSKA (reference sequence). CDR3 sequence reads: CSARDLLLSGNTIYF. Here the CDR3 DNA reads TGCAGTGCTAGAGATTTGCTACTCTCTGGAAACACCATATATTTT.

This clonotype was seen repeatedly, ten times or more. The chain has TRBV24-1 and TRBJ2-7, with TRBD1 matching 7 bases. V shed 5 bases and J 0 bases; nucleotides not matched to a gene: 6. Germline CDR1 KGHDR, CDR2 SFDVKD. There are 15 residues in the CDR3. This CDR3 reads CATSGVQGCSYEQYF. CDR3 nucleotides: TGTGCCACCAGTGGTGTACAGGGGTGCTCCTACGAGCAGTACTTC.

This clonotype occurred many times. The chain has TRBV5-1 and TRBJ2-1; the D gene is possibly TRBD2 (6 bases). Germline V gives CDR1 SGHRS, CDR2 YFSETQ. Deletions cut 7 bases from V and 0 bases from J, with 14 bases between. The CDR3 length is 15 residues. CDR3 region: CASGTSVSSYNEQFF. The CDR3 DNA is TGCGCCAGCGGGACTTCCGTCAGCTCCTACAATGAGCAGTTCTTC.

CDR3 loop: CASSQGGRDTQYF. The CDR3 bases are TGTGCCAGCAGCCAAGGGGGAAGAGATACGCAGTATTTT. The chain has TRBV4-2 and TRBJ2-3; no clear D gene. Germline loops: CDR1 LGHNA, CDR2 YNFKEQ. This CDR3 has 13 residues. V gave up 1 base and J gave up 5 bases, with 7 bases separating them.

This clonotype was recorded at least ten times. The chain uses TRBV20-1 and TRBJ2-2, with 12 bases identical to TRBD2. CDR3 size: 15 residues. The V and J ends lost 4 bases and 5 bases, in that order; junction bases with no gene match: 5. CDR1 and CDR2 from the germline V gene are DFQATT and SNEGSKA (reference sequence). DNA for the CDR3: TGCAGTGCTACTAGCGGGGGGGCCGATACCGGGGAGCTGTTTTTT. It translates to CSATSGGADTGELFF.

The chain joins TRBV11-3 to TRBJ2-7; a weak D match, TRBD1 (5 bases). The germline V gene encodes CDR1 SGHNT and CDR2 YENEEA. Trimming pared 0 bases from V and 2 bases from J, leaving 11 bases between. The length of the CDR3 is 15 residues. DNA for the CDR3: TGTGCCAGCAGCTTAGATCCAGGGTTCACCTACGAGCAGTACTTC. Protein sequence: CASSLDPGFTYEQYF.

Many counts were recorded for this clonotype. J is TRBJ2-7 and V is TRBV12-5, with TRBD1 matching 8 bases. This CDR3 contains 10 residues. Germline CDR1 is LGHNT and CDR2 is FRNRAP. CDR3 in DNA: TGTAGCAGGGGGCCAGACGAGCAGTACTTC. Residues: CSRGPDEQYF.

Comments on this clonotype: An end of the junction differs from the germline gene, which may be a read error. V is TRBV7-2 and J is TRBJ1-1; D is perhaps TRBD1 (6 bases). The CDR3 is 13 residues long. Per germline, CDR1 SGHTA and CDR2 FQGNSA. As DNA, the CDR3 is TGTGCCAGCAGCTTTGTCTGGGACACTGAAGCTATCTTT. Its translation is CASSFVWDTEAIF.

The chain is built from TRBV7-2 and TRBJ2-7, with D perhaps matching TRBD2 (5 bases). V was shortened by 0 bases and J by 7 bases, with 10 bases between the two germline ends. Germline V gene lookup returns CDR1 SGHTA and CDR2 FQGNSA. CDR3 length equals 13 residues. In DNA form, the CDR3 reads TGTGCCAGCAGCTTAGCTCCGACTAAGGAGCAGTACTTC. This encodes CASSLAPTKEQYF.

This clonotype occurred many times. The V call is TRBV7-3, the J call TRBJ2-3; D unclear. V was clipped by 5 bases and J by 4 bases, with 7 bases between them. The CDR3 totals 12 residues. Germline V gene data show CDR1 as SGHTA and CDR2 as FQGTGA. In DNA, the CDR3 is TGTGCCAGCAGCGCAGGAGCAGATACGCAGTATTTT. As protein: CASSAGADTQYF.

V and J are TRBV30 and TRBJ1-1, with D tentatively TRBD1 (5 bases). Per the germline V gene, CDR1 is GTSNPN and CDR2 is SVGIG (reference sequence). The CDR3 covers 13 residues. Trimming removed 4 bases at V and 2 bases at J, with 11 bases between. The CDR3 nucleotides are TGTGCCTGGAAGAGCGGGGGAAACACTGAAGCTTTCTTT. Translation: CAWKSGGNTEAFF.

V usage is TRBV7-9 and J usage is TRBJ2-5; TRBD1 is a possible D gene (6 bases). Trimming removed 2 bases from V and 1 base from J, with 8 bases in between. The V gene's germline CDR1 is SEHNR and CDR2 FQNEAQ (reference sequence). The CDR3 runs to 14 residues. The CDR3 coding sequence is TGTGCCAGCAGCTTATCCAGGGGCCAAGAGACCCAGTACTTC. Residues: CASSLSRGQETQYF.

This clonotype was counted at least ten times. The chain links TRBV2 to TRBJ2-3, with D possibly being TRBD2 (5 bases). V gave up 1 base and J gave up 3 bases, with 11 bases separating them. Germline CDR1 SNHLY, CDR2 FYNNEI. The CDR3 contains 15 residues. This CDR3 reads CASSEGGSGTDTQYF. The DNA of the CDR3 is TGTGCCAGCAGTGAAGGAGGATCGGGGACAGATACGCAGTATTTT.

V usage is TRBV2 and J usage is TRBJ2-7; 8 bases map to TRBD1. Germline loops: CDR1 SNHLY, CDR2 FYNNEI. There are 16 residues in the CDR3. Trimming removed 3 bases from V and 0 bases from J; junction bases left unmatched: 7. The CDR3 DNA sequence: TGTGCCAGCAGTGAGCCGCGGGACAGGCTCTCCTACGAGCAGTACTTC. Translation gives CASSEPRDRLSYEQYF. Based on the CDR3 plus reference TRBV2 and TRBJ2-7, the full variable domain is EPEVTQTPSHQVTQMGQEVILRCVPISNHLYFYWYRQILGQKVEFLVSFYNNEISEKSEIFDDQFSVERPDGSNFTLKIRSTKLEDSAMYFCASSEPRDRLSYEQYFGPGTRLTVT.

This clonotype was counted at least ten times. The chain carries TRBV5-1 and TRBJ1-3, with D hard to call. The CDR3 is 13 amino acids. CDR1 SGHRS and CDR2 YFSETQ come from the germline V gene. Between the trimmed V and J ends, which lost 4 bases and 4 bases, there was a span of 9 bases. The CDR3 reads CASSREGGNTIYF. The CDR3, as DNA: TGCGCCAGCAGCAGGGAGGGAGGAAACACCATATATTTT.

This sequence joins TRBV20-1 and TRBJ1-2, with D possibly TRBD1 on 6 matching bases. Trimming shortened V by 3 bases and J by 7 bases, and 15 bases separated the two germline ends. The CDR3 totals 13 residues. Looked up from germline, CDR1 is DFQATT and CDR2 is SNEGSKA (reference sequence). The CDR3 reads CSARRGGAVGYTF. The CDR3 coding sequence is TGCAGTGCTAGGAGGGGGGGCGCAGTTGGCTACACCTTC.

The CDR3 coding sequence is TGCAGTGCGCCAACCAGGAGAACCACTGAAGCTTTCTTT. Residues: CSAPTRRTTEAFF. The genes are TRBV20-1 and TRBJ1-1; D is uncertain. The CDR3 is 13 amino acids. V gave up 6 bases and J gave up 4 bases, with 15 bases separating them. In germline, CDR1 is DFQATT, CDR2 SNEGSKA (reference sequence).

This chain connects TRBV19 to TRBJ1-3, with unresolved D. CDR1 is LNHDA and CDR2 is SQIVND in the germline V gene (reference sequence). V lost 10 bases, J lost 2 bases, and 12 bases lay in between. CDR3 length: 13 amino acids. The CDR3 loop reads CATFFGTGNTIYF. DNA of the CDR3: TGTGCCACCTTCTTCGGGACTGGAAACACCATATATTTT.

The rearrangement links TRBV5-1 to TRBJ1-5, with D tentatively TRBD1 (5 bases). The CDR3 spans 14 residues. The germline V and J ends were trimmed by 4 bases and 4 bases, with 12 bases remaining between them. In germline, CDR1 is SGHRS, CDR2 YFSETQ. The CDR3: CASSMGGVNQPQHF. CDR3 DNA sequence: TGCGCCAGCAGCATGGGAGGGGTAAATCAGCCCCAGCATTTT.

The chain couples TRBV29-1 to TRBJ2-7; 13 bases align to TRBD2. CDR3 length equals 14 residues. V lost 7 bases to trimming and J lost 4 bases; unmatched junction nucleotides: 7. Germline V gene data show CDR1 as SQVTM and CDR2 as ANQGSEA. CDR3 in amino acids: CSAAPGLAGYEQYF. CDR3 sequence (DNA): TGCAGCGCAGCACCGGGACTAGCGGGATACGAGCAGTACTTC.

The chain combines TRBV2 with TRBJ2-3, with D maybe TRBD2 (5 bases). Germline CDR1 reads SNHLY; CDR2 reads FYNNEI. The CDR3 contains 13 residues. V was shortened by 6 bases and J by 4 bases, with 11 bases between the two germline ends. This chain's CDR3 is CASRKGAPDTQYF. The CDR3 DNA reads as TGTGCCAGCAGGAAGGGAGCCCCAGATACGCAGTATTTT.

The CDR3 sequence is CASKEYYEQYF. In DNA, the CDR3 is TGCGCCAGCAAAGAATACTACGAGCAGTACTTC. This chain links TRBV5-1 with TRBJ2-7; D ambiguous. From germline, CDR1 is SGHRS and CDR2 YFSETQ. V was shortened by 6 bases and J by 3 bases, with 7 bases between the two germline ends. This CDR3 region has 11 residues. The complete variable domain, with remaining parts taken from reference TRBV5-1 and TRBJ2-7, reads KAGVTQTPRYLIKTRGQQVTLSCSPISGHRSVSWYQQTPGQGLQFLFEYFSETQRNKGNFPGRFSGRQFSNSRSEMNVSTLELGDSALYLCASKEYYEQYFGPGTRLTVT.

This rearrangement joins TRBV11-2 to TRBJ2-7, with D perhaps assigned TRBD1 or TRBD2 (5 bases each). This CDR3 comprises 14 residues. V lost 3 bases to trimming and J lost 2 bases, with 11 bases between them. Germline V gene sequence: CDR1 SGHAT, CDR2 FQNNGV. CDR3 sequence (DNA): TGTGCCAGCAGCTTCGGGACCGAAACCTACGAGCAGTACTTC. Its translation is CASSFGTETYEQYF.